The entry below gives a single T cell receptor (beta chain) sequence along with its context. The record originates from a study of shared clonotypes between healthy human individuals. Donors were Caucasian adults residing in Nashville, Tennessee, USA. The CDR3 is made up of 16 amino acids. V lost 0 bases, J lost 4 bases, and 8 bases stayed unmatched. The V gene's germline CDR1 is SGHDT and CDR2 YYEEEE. The protocol was immunoSEQ multiplex PCR, while the TCRdb copy is restricted to in-frame clones and leaves out a portion. The table includes about 1 million clones, about 75% detected once. V usage is TRBV5-6 and J usage is TRBJ2-5, with TRBD2 matching over 8 bases. This sequence originates from a man younger than 35 in good health. Source material: memory CD4+ T cells sorted from blood. Described subset: CD45RA-negative fraction. CDR3: CASSLVAAGALETQYF. CDR3 nucleotide sequence: TGTGCCAGCAGCTTGGTTGCAGCGGGAGCCCTAGAGACCCAGTACTTC.